This T cell receptor beta chain appears in the sequencing data of a study of blood T cells in healthy people across ages. Study information: About one barcoded beta molecule per two T cells was captured by template switching. General study results and limits: There was no known CMV status for donors, so expanded clonotype changes were possibly confounded.

The sample providers were healthy Caucasian people from Russia, aged about 6 to 95. V was cut by 4 bases and J by 4 bases, with 11 bases left in between. Germline values: CDR1 LGHNA, CDR2 YSLEER. The CDR3 length is 13 residues. Primed by a sample-barcoded 5' primer and a J-beta primer mix, a second PCR proceeded for roughly 6 to 12 cycles. TCRdb reanalysed the 5' RACE reads using MiXCR and keeps one entry per CDR3 protein. This table holds 350,000 to 450,000 distinct CDR3 sequences, roughly half found once. The table lists this clonotype with a few counts. Antigen: not known. The rearrangement links TRBV4-3 to TRBJ2-7, with D possibly TRBD2 on 6 matching bases. The sequence came from a man between 60 and 75 years old in good health. Sequencing input: blood. The CDR3 sequence is CASSLLGGYEQYF. In DNA form, the CDR3 reads TGCGCCAGCAGCCTGTTGGGGGGATACGAGCAGTACTTC.